This T cell receptor beta chain was captured by sequencing in a study of blood T cell repertoires in COVID-19 (dated by TCRdb to about 2020). For the study in its entirety: The collaborator samples originated in the United States, Italy and Spain and spanned the acute and convalescent phases of COVID-19. The sample metadata nearly always contained a de-identified subject ID, COVID-19 status, age in years and sex. Where available, HLA class I and class II types were taken from metadata supplied by the sample provider and were not determined by assay-based typing. The samples were drawn from the first 160 participants of the ongoing ImmuneRACE study and from 950 to 1,500 subjects provided by 6 global collaborators. The material from the prospective study consisted of cDNA or gDNA derived from T cells, B-cell-depleted T cells, or PBMCs. The dataset comprised deeply sampled blood TCRbeta repertoires from subjects exposed to, actively infected with, or recovered from COVID-19. The repertoires were released in a freely available public database intended as a resource for research on the immune response to SARS-CoV-2.

Broad study findings and their caveats: The amount of clinical and demographic metadata varied by source and participant and was provided uncurated.

TCRbeta CDR3 regions were amplified from genomic DNA using the immunoSEQ Assay, a bias-controlled multiplex PCR. On the authors' methods: Within the assay, amplification of reference gene primers was used to estimate how many nucleated cells each sample contained. To quantify the absolute abundance of each unique TCRbeta CDR3 rearrangement, sequence reads were collapsed and filtered. For each sample, productive Simpson clonality was calculated as the square root of Simpson's diversity index over productive rearrangements. This is the immuneACCESS table as TCRdb keeps it, with only in-frame sequences that have V and J called. A part of the clones is gone; compared with another copy, unresolved V genes explain less than half, and the rest is unexplained. The V and J calls and clone size were taken over from that table, and D and trimming were inferred from the DNA. This sample holds about 150,000 clones; around four fifths were observed only once. The top ten hold about 8% of the sample.

To note about this clone: Its antigen is not yet known. No base-level quality is on record; no much larger clone is a single base apart.

V is cut by 4 bases and J by 3 bases, and the space between the germline ends is 9 bases. As encoded in the germline V gene, CDR1 is SGHTA while CDR2 is FQGTGA. Including cysteine and phenylalanine, the CDR3 has 14 amino acids. Kept here is only the CDR3 DNA, which spans 42 bases and is read in frame from base 1. In the prospective study, participants were roughly 18 to 95 years old, resided in fewer than 25 geographic areas of the United States, and were enrolled through a virtual design. Cohort assignment in the prospective study relied on participant-reported clinical history from a screening survey and a study questionnaire. Recovered participants in ImmuneRACE Cohort 3 were defined as having two consecutive negative NP/OP PCR tests, clearance from a healthcare professional, or resolution of symptoms. Mobile phlebotomists in the prospective study collected whole blood, serum and a nasopharyngeal or oropharyngeal swab from every participant. Additional blood draws and questionnaires over an approximately 2-month period could optionally be provided by prospective study participants. Before DNA extraction, prospective study blood samples were shipped either frozen or at room temperature.

Here the chain combines TRBV7-3 and TRBJ2-2, with TRBD1 tentatively as D gene (5 bases match). This sequence was found in a woman in her forties or fifties who had recovered from COVID-19. What was sequenced was PBMCs or T cells enriched from blood (not recorded which). CDR3 sequence: CASSSGRDTGELFF. The DNA reads TGTGCCAGCAGCTCCGGCAGGGACACCGGGGAGCTGTTTTTT.